This entry is about one T cell receptor (beta chain). The protocol was immunoSEQ multiplex PCR, while the TCRdb copy is restricted to in-frame clones and leaves out a portion. The sample has more than 65,000 clones, over 80% seen once. This entry belongs to a study of control samples from healthy donors and cancer patients. CDR3 length: 12 residues. V dropped 8 bases and J dropped 8 bases, with 16 bases sitting between them. Germline values: CDR1 SQVTM, CDR2 ANQGSEA. The sequence was obtained from a man in his 60s in good health. This chain uses TRBV29-1 with TRBJ2-1; D unresolved. Sequencing used blood. The CDR3 loop is CSFRVQDDEQFF. CDR3 sequence (DNA): TGCAGCTTCCGGGTTCAAGACGATGAGCAGTTCTTC.